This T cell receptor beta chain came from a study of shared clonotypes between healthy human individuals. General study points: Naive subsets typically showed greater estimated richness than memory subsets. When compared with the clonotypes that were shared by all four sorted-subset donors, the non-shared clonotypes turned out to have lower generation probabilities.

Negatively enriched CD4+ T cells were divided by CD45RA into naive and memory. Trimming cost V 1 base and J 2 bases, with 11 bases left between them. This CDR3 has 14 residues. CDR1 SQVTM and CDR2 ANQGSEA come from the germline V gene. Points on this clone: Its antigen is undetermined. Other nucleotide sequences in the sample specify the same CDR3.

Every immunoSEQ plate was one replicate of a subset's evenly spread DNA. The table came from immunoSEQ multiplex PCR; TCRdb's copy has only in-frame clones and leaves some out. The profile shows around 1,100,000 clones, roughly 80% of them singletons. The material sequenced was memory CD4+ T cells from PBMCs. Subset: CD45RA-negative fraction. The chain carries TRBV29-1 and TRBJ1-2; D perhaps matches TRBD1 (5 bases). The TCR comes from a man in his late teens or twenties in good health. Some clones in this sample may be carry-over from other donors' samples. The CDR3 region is CSVEGRGANYGYTF. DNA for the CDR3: TGCAGCGTTGAAGGGAGGGGCGCCAACTATGGCTACACCTTC.